This entry concerns a single T cell receptor (beta chain). Its antigen is not identified. Trimming took 5 bases from V and 10 from J; bases not matched to a gene: 6. The CDR3 extends over 15 amino acids. Germline V gene lookup returns CDR1 SGHNT and CDR2 YENEEA. The primer mix had 60 Vbeta and 13 Jbeta primers. The authors' processing: Unique TCR beta chains totaled some 80 million in a later count, with about 11 million of them shared. Libraries were prepared by immunoSEQ multiplex PCR; TCRdb keeps only in-frame clonotypes and omits some of them. D and trimming come from the DNA, and the V and J calls and clone size come from that table. The repertoire includes about 120,000 clones, approximately 79% of them detected once, and 2.1% sits in the top ten. This entry is derived from a study of cytomegalovirus exposure and HLA in healthy donors. Study at large: In terms of ancestry, the Caucasian-associated cluster contained roughly 81% of the roughly 400 genotyped donors.

Study findings and constraints: A few chains tied to CMV proved CMV antigen-specific in vitro.

V gene TRBV11-3 combines with J gene TRBJ2-3, with 16 bases matching TRBD2. The specimen was PBMCs. The source is a man aged 25-45 years in good health and CMV-seronegative. The CDR3 loop is CASSPGTSGGAAQYF. The CDR3, as DNA: TGTGCCAGCAGCCCCGGGACTAGCGGGGGGGCCGCGCAGTATTTT.